This T cell receptor (beta chain) is from a study of response to subunit inactivated influenza vaccine. V was clipped by 3 bases and J by 6 bases, with 12 bases between them. The CDR3 covers 14 residues. Whole-study findings and limits: New T cells are recruited in small numbers by each seasonal influenza vaccination, according to the authors' suggestion.

As for this clonotype: The antigen is unknown.

In TCRdb, the RT-PCR reads were re-called with MiXCR into one record per CDR3 protein. Of hundreds of thousands of distinct CDR3 sequences listed, approximately 15% are singletons. This TCR came from a man aged 45-65 years who received an inactivated influenza vaccine. The genes are TRBV12-3 or TRBV12-4 and TRBJ1-5; D perhaps matches TRBD1 (5 bases). The sample was PBMCs from blood, taken 14 days before vaccination. CDR3 loop: CASSFQGFGQPQHF. Here the CDR3 DNA reads TGTGCCAGCAGTTTTCAGGGCTTTGGTCAGCCCCAGCATTTT.